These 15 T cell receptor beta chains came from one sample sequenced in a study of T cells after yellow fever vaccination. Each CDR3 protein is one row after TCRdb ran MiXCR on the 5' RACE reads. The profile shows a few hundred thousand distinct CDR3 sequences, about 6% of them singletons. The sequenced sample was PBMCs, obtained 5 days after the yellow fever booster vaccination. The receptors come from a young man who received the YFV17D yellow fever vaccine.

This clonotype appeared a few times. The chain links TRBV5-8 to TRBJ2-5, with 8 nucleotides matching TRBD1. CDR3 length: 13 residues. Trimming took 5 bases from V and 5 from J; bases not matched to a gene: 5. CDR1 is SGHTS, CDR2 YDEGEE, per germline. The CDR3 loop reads CASRQTGVETQYF. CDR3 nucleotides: TGTGCCAGCAGACAGACAGGGGTCGAGACCCAGTACTTC.

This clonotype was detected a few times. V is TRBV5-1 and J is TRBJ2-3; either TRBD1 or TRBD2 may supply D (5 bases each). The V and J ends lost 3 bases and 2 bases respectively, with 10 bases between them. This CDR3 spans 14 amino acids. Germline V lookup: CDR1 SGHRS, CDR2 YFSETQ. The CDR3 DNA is TGCGCCAGCAGCTCCAACGGGGCCACAGATACGCAGTATTTT. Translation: CASSSNGATDTQYF. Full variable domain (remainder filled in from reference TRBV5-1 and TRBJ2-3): KAGVTQTPRYLIKTRGQQVTLSCSPISGHRSVSWYQQTPGQGLQFLFEYFSETQRNKGNFPGRFSGRQFSNSRSEMNVSTLELGDSALYLCASSSNGATDTQYFGPGTRLTVL.

The CDR3 region is CASSFASGRSYNEQFF. The CDR3 region has the DNA TGTGCCAGCAGCTTTGCTAGCGGGAGGTCTTACAATGAGCAGTTCTTC. The chain carries TRBV5-5 and TRBJ2-1, with 11 bases matching TRBD2. The CDR3 runs 16 residues. Germline loops: CDR1 SGHKS, CDR2 YYEKEE (reference sequence). J gave up 4 bases and V 2 bases, and 5 bases lay outside the gene matches.

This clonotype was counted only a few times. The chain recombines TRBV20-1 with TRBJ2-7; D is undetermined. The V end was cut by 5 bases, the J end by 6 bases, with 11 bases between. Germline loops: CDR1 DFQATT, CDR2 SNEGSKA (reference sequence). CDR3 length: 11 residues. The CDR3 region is CSAAIGPEQYF. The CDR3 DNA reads TGCAGTGCTGCCATTGGTCCCGAGCAGTACTTC.

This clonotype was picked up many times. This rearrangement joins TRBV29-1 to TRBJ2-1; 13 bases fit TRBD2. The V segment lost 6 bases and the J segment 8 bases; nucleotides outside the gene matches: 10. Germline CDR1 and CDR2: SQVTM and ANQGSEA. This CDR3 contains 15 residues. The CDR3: CSVAGTSGILYEQFF. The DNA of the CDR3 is TGCAGCGTAGCCGGGACTAGCGGGATTTTATATGAGCAGTTCTTC.

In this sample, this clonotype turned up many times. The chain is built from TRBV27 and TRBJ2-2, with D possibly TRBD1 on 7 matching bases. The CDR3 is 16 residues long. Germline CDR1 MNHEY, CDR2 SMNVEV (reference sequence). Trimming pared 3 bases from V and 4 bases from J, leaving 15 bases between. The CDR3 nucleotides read TGTGCCAGCAGTTTTTGGCAGGGGGGCACCACCGGGGAGCTGTTTTTT. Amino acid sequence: CASSFWQGGTTGELFF.

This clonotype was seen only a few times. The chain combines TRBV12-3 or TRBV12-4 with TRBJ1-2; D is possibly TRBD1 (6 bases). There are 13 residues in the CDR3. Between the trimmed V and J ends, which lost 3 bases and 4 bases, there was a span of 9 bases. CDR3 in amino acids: CASSLGHSYGYTF. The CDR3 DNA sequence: TGTGCCAGCAGTTTGGGACATAGCTATGGCTACACCTTC.

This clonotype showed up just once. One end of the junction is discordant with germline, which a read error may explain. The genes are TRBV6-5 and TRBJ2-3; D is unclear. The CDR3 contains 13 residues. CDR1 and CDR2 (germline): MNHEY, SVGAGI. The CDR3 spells CASSYSISATQSF. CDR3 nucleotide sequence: TGTGCCAGCAGTTACTCGATTTCAGCTACGCAGTCTTTT.

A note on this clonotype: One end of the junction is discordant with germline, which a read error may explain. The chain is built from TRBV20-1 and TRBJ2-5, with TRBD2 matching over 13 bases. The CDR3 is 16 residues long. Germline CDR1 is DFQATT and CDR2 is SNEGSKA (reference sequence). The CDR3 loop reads CCARASGLAGEGTQYF. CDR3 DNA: TGCTGTGCTAGAGCGTCAGGACTAGCGGGAGAGGGGACCCAGTACTTC.

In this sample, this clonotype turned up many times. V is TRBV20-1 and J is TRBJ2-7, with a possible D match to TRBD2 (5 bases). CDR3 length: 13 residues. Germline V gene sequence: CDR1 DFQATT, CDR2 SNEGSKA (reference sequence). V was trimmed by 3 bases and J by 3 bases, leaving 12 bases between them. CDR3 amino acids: CSARGGSFYEQYF. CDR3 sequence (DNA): TGCAGTGCTAGGGGTGGGAGTTTCTACGAGCAGTACTTC.

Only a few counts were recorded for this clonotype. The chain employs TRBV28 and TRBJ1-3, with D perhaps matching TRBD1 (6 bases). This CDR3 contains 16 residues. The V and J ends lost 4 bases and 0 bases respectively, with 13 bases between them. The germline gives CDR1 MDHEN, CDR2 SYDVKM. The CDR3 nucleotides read TGTGCCAGCAGTTCTACAGGGACCTTCTCTGGAAACACCATATATTTT. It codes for CASSSTGTFSGNTIYF.

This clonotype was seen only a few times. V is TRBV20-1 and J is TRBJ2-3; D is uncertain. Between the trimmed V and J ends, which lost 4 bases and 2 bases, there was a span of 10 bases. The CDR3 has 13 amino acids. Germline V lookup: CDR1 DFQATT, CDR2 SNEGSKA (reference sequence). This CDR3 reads CSAKEIYTDTQYF. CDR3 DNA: TGCAGTGCTAAGGAGATTTACACAGATACGCAGTATTTT.

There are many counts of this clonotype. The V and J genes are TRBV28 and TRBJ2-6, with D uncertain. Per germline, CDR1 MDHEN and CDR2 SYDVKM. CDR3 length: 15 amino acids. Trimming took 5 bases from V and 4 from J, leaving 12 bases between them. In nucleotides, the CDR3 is TGTGCCAGCAGTGTCGTTGGGAAAGGGGCCAACGTCCTGACTTTC. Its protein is CASSVVGKGANVLTF.

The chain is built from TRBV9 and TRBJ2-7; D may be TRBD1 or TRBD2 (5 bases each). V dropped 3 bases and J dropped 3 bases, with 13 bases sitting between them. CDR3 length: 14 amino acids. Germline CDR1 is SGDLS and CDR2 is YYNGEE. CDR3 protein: CASSDWTGRYEQYF. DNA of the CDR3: TGTGCCAGCAGCGACTGGACGGGGCGCTACGAGCAGTACTTC. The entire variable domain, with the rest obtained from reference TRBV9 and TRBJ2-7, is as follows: DSGVTQTPKHLITATGQRVTLRCSPRSGDLSVYWYQQSLDQGLQFLIQYYNGEERAKGNILERFSAQQFPDLHSELNLSSLELGDSALYFCASSDWTGRYEQYFGPGTRLTVT.

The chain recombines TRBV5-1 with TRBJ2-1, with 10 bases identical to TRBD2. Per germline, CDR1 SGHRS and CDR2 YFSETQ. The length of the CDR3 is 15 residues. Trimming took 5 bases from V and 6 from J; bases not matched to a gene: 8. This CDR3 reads CASREASGSGNEQFF. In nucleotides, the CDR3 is TGCGCCAGCAGGGAGGCTAGCGGGAGTGGCAATGAGCAGTTCTTC.